Below are 26 T cell receptor beta chains sequenced from a single sample in a study of CD8+ T cells in alopecia areata. Stated treatment: oral pan-JAK inhibitor, 5-10 mg twice daily. Sequencing relied on a cDNA template that was reverse transcribed from extracted RNA. Here immunoSEQ multiplex PCR was the method, and the copy in TCRdb shows in-frame clones only, minus some. Found here are about 76,000 clones, around 61% of them singletons; the top ten hold roughly a quarter. The source was CD8+ T cells sorted from blood, collected at week 24, from a patient treated with tofacitinib. The source is a human donor with alopecia areata.

The chain uses TRBV7-2 and TRBJ2-7; 7 positions agree with TRBD1. With 4 bases clipped from V and 2 bases from J, the junction kept 5 bases outside the gene matches. The V gene's germline CDR1 is SGHTA and CDR2 FQGNSA. The CDR3 covers 14 residues. CDR3 region: CASSSPGQTYEQYF. The CDR3 nucleotides are TGTGCCAGCAGCTCACCGGGACAGACCTACGAGCAGTACTTC.

This clone was detected only a few times. This specimen includes other DNA sequences encoding the same CDR3. V and J are TRBV4-1 and TRBJ2-5; 8 positions agree with TRBD1. This CDR3 comprises 15 residues. The germline V gene encodes CDR1 MGHRA and CDR2 YSYEKL. V shed 1 base and J 5 bases; nucleotides not matched to a gene: 6. The CDR3 protein is CASSQVAGGVETQYF. The CDR3 DNA is TGCGCCAGCAGCCAAGTGGCAGGGGGCGTTGAGACCCAGTACTTC.

The chain carries TRBV7-2 and TRBJ2-1; D may be TRBD2 (6 bases). V lost 1 base, J lost 9 bases, and 13 bases lay in between. Germline V lookup: CDR1 SGHTA, CDR2 FQGNSA. The CDR3 is 14 residues long. As DNA, the CDR3 is TGTGCCAGCAGCTTAGGACTAGAGAGGACTGAGCAGTTCTTC. Translating it yields CASSLGLERTEQFF.

This clone was seen only a few times. The chain couples TRBV4-3 to TRBJ1-2; TRBD1 agrees at 10 bases. V shed 0 bases, J shed 3 bases, and the junction held 4 bases outside the gene matches. The CDR3 covers 16 residues. In germline, CDR1 is LGHNA, CDR2 YSLEER. The CDR3 here is CASSQDRGQGYYGYTF. The CDR3, as DNA: TGCGCCAGCAGCCAAGATAGGGGACAGGGGTACTATGGCTACACCTTC.

This clone was seen a few times. This chain joins TRBV10-3 and TRBJ2-6, with D possibly being TRBD2 (6 bases). The length of the CDR3 is 17 residues. V was cut by 4 bases and J by 0 bases, with 13 bases left in between. Germline-derived CDR1 and CDR2 are ENHRY and SYGVKD. The CDR3 nucleotides read TGTGCCATCAGTGCGGGACTCCCAAGCTCTGGGGCCAACGTCCTGACTTTC. Its translation: CAISAGLPSSGANVLTF.

The chain carries TRBV5-4 and TRBJ2-1, with 8 bases fitting TRBD1. This CDR3 spans 15 amino acids. Germline V lookup: CDR1 SGHNT, CDR2 YYREEE (reference sequence). V lost 0 bases and J lost 8; bases outside the gene matches: 7. For the CDR3, the DNA is TGTGCCAGCAGCTTGGGGCAGGGGGCGGCGGATGAGCAGTTCTTC. Protein: CASSLGQGAADEQFF. The variable domain in full, with the rest retrieved from reference TRBV5-4 and TRBJ2-1, is ETGVTQSPTHLIKTRGQQVTLRCSSQSGHNTVSWYQQALGQGPQFIFQYYREEENGRGNFPPRFSGLQFPNYSSELNVNALELDDSALYLCASSLGQGAADEQFFGPGTRLTVL.

The chain carries TRBV27 and TRBJ2-7, with 10 bases identical to TRBD1. The V gene end was trimmed by 6 bases and the J gene end by 2 bases; junction bases not matched to a gene: 4. The CDR3 loop spans 14 amino acids. Germline V gives CDR1 MNHEY, CDR2 SMNVEV (reference sequence). The CDR3 protein is CASSGTGVTYEQYF. The CDR3 DNA is TGTGCCAGCAGCGGGACAGGGGTAACCTACGAGCAGTACTTC.

The table lists this clone with a few counts. This rearrangement joins TRBV9 to TRBJ2-2; 14 bases align to TRBD2. The CDR3 extends over 19 amino acids. The germline gives CDR1 SGDLS, CDR2 YYNGEE. V was pared by 1 base and J by 3 bases, with 8 bases of the junction left unmatched. The CDR3 spells CASSVPTSGGAEDTGELFF. CDR3 DNA: TGTGCCAGCAGCGTACCGACTAGCGGGGGGGCCGAGGACACCGGGGAGCTGTTTTTT.

The rearrangement joins TRBV5-1 to TRBJ1-1; 9 bases map to TRBD1. The germline CDR1 and CDR2 sequences are SGHRS and YFSETQ. The junction had 10 bases not matched to a gene; V was cut back by 2 bases and J by 11 bases. The CDR3 has 14 residues. The CDR3 loop reads CASSFGTGKFEAFF. The CDR3 DNA reads TGCGCCAGCAGCTTCGGGACAGGGAAATTCGAGGCTTTCTTT.

This rearrangement joins TRBV4-3 to TRBJ2-3; 9 positions match TRBD2. CDR3 length: 15 residues. V lost 3 bases to trimming and J lost 2 bases; unmatched junction nucleotides: 3. The germline V gene encodes CDR1 LGHNA and CDR2 YSLEER. CDR3 residues: CASSQVAGATDTQYF. CDR3 DNA sequence: TGCGCCAGCAGCCAGGTAGCGGGGGCCACAGATACGCAGTATTTT.

The rearrangement links TRBV29-1 to TRBJ1-1; D is uncertain. Germline loops: CDR1 SQVTM, CDR2 ANQGSEA. V lost 8 bases to trimming and J lost 1 base, with 14 bases between them. The length of the CDR3 is 13 residues. The CDR3, as DNA: TGCAGCCCTTCGTTTTTTGGGAACACTGAAGCTTTCTTT. This encodes CSPSFFGNTEAFF.

This chain links TRBV4-3 with TRBJ2-7; D tentatively fits TRBD1 or TRBD2 (5 bases each). The CDR3 is 14 residues long. The germline gives CDR1 LGHNA, CDR2 YSLEER. Trimming shortened V by 1 base and J by 3 bases, and 10 bases separated the two germline ends. The CDR3 DNA reads TGCGCCAGCAGCCAAGGGGACGGGAACTACGAGCAGTACTTC. Protein sequence: CASSQGDGNYEQYF.

In this sample, this clone turned up a few times. The J gene is TRBJ2-7, the V gene TRBV27; no clear D. The V and J ends lost 0 bases and 4 bases respectively, with 7 bases between them. Germline CDR1 and CDR2: MNHEY and SMNVEV (reference sequence). The CDR3 is 13 residues long. CDR3 bases: TGTGCCAGCAGTTTATCGCACGGGTACGAGCAGTACTTC. Its protein product is CASSLSHGYEQYF.

CDR3: CASSLEGQRSYGYTF. The CDR3 DNA reads as TGCGCCAGCAGCTTAGAGGGACAGCGTAGCTATGGCTACACCTTC. The genes are TRBV5-1 and TRBJ1-2, with 7 bases matching TRBD1. Germline V gene lookup returns CDR1 SGHRS and CDR2 YFSETQ. V lost 2 bases, J lost 4 bases, and 8 bases stayed unmatched. The CDR3 is made up of 15 amino acids.

This clone showed up just a few times. This rearrangement joins TRBV5-1 to TRBJ2-3; 10 bases map to TRBD2. The CDR3 runs 16 residues. Trimming at V came to 3 bases and at J to 0 bases, leaving 4 bases not matched to a gene. In germline, CDR1 is SGHRS, CDR2 YFSETQ. As DNA, the CDR3 is TGCGCCAGCAGCTCCCTAGCGGGAGTTAGCACAGATACGCAGTATTTT. The encoded protein is CASSSLAGVSTDTQYF.

The CDR3 coding sequence is TGTGCCAGCAGTGGCTCCGGGTCACCGTACGAGCAGTACTTC. Protein product: CASSGSGSPYEQYF. This chain uses TRBV25-1 with TRBJ2-7; D not certain. The CDR3 consists of 14 residues. Trimming pared 4 bases from V and 4 bases from J, leaving 14 bases between. Germline assignment: CDR1 MGHDK and CDR2 SYGVNS.

This chain connects TRBV2 to TRBJ2-7; no reliable D call. The CDR3 consists of 16 residues. V was pared by 2 bases and J by 0 bases, with 14 bases between. From germline, CDR1 is SNHLY and CDR2 FYNNEI. The CDR3 protein is CASSELAGSSSYEQYF. The CDR3 DNA follows: TGTGCCAGCAGTGAACTTGCAGGATCGAGCTCCTACGAGCAGTACTTC.

A single count supports this clone. The genes are TRBV7-9 and TRBJ2-2; D is unclear. Germline loops: CDR1 SEHNR, CDR2 FQNEAQ (reference sequence). The CDR3 runs 15 residues. V was trimmed by 0 bases and J by 1 base, leaving 6 bases between them. CDR3 protein: CASSLAGQNTGELFF. CDR3 coding DNA: TGTGCCAGCAGCTTAGCCGGGCAGAACACCGGGGAGCTGTTTTTT.

The count of this clone is one. This chain connects TRBV5-1 to TRBJ1-1; no clear D. V gave up 5 bases and J gave up 3 bases, with 14 bases separating them. Germline-derived CDR1 and CDR2 are SGHRS and YFSETQ. The CDR3 sequence is 14 residues long. DNA of the CDR3: TGCGCCAGCAGGGCGATCTCGGAGGACACTGAAGCTTTCTTT. This translates into CASRAISEDTEAFF.

V gene TRBV9 combines with J gene TRBJ1-1, with D possibly being TRBD1 (5 bases). This CDR3 region has 13 residues. V lost 0 bases and J 4 bases, leaving 7 bases between the germline ends. Germline loops: CDR1 SGDLS, CDR2 YYNGEE. The CDR3 DNA is TGTGCCAGCAGCGTAGGAGGGACCACTGAAGCTTTCTTT. Protein: CASSVGGTTEAFF.

This clone is medium-sized in the sample. The rearrangement uses TRBV15 and TRBJ1-2; the D is unclear. V lost 9 bases, J lost 0 bases, and 8 bases lay in between. The CDR3 sequence is 12 residues long. Germline CDR1 and CDR2: LNHNV and YYDKDF (reference sequence). The CDR3 bases are TGTGCCACGACGGGAGCTAACTATGGCTACACCTTC. Encoded protein: CATTGANYGYTF.

The chain recombines TRBV7-2 with TRBJ1-1; D not certain. The V gene lost 4 bases and the J gene lost 8 bases, with 14 bases spanning the gap. Germline V gene data show CDR1 as SGHTA and CDR2 as FQGNSA. The CDR3 is 13 residues long. In DNA form, the CDR3 reads TGTGCCAGCAGCTCCCCTCCCTCGGAGGAAGCTTTCTTT. Its translation is CASSSPPSEEAFF. Using reference TRBV7-2 and TRBJ1-1 for the parts outside the CDR3, the full variable domain is GAGVSQSPSNKVTEKGKDVELRCDPISGHTALYWYRQSLGQGLEFLIYFQGNSAPDKSGLPSDRFSAERTGGSVSTLTIQRTQQEDSAVYLCASSSPPSEEAFFGQGTRLTVV.

The chain uses TRBV4-1 and TRBJ2-5; TRBD2 aligns across 12 bases. The CDR3 has 17 amino acids. CDR1 is MGHRA and CDR2 is YSYEKL in the germline V gene. V was clipped by 0 bases and J by 5 bases; unmatched bases: 7. The CDR3 DNA reads TGCGCCAGCAGCCAAGAAAGTCTAGCGGGGGGGCAGGAGACCCAGTACTTC. As protein: CASSQESLAGGQETQYF.

This clone showed up just a few times. This sequence joins TRBV10-2 and TRBJ1-1; TRBD1 matches 9 bases. V lost 10 bases, J lost 6 bases, and 18 bases stayed unmatched. CDR3 length equals 16 residues. From germline, CDR1 is WSHSY and CDR2 SAAADI. CDR3 loop: CATDAGAGQGGPEAFF. The CDR3 DNA reads TGCGCCACCGACGCGGGGGCGGGACAGGGAGGCCCTGAAGCTTTCTTT.

The chain uses TRBV27 and TRBJ2-7; TRBD1 agrees at 8 bases. Germline-derived CDR1 and CDR2 are MNHEY and SMNVEV (reference sequence). V shed 3 bases, J shed 4 bases, and the junction held 2 bases outside the gene matches. The CDR3 is made up of 13 amino acids. The CDR3, as DNA: TGTGCCAGCAGTTTCCACAGGGGGTACGAGCAGTACTTC. Residues: CASSFHRGYEQYF.

In this sample, this clone turned up a few times. The V call is TRBV5-1, the J call TRBJ2-7, with unresolved D. Germline loops: CDR1 SGHRS, CDR2 YFSETQ. V shed 2 bases and J shed 5 bases, with 8 bases lying between them. This CDR3 comprises 12 residues. CDR3 sequence: CASSLTVDEQYF. CDR3 nucleotide sequence: TGCGCCAGCAGCTTAACAGTAGACGAGCAGTACTTC.